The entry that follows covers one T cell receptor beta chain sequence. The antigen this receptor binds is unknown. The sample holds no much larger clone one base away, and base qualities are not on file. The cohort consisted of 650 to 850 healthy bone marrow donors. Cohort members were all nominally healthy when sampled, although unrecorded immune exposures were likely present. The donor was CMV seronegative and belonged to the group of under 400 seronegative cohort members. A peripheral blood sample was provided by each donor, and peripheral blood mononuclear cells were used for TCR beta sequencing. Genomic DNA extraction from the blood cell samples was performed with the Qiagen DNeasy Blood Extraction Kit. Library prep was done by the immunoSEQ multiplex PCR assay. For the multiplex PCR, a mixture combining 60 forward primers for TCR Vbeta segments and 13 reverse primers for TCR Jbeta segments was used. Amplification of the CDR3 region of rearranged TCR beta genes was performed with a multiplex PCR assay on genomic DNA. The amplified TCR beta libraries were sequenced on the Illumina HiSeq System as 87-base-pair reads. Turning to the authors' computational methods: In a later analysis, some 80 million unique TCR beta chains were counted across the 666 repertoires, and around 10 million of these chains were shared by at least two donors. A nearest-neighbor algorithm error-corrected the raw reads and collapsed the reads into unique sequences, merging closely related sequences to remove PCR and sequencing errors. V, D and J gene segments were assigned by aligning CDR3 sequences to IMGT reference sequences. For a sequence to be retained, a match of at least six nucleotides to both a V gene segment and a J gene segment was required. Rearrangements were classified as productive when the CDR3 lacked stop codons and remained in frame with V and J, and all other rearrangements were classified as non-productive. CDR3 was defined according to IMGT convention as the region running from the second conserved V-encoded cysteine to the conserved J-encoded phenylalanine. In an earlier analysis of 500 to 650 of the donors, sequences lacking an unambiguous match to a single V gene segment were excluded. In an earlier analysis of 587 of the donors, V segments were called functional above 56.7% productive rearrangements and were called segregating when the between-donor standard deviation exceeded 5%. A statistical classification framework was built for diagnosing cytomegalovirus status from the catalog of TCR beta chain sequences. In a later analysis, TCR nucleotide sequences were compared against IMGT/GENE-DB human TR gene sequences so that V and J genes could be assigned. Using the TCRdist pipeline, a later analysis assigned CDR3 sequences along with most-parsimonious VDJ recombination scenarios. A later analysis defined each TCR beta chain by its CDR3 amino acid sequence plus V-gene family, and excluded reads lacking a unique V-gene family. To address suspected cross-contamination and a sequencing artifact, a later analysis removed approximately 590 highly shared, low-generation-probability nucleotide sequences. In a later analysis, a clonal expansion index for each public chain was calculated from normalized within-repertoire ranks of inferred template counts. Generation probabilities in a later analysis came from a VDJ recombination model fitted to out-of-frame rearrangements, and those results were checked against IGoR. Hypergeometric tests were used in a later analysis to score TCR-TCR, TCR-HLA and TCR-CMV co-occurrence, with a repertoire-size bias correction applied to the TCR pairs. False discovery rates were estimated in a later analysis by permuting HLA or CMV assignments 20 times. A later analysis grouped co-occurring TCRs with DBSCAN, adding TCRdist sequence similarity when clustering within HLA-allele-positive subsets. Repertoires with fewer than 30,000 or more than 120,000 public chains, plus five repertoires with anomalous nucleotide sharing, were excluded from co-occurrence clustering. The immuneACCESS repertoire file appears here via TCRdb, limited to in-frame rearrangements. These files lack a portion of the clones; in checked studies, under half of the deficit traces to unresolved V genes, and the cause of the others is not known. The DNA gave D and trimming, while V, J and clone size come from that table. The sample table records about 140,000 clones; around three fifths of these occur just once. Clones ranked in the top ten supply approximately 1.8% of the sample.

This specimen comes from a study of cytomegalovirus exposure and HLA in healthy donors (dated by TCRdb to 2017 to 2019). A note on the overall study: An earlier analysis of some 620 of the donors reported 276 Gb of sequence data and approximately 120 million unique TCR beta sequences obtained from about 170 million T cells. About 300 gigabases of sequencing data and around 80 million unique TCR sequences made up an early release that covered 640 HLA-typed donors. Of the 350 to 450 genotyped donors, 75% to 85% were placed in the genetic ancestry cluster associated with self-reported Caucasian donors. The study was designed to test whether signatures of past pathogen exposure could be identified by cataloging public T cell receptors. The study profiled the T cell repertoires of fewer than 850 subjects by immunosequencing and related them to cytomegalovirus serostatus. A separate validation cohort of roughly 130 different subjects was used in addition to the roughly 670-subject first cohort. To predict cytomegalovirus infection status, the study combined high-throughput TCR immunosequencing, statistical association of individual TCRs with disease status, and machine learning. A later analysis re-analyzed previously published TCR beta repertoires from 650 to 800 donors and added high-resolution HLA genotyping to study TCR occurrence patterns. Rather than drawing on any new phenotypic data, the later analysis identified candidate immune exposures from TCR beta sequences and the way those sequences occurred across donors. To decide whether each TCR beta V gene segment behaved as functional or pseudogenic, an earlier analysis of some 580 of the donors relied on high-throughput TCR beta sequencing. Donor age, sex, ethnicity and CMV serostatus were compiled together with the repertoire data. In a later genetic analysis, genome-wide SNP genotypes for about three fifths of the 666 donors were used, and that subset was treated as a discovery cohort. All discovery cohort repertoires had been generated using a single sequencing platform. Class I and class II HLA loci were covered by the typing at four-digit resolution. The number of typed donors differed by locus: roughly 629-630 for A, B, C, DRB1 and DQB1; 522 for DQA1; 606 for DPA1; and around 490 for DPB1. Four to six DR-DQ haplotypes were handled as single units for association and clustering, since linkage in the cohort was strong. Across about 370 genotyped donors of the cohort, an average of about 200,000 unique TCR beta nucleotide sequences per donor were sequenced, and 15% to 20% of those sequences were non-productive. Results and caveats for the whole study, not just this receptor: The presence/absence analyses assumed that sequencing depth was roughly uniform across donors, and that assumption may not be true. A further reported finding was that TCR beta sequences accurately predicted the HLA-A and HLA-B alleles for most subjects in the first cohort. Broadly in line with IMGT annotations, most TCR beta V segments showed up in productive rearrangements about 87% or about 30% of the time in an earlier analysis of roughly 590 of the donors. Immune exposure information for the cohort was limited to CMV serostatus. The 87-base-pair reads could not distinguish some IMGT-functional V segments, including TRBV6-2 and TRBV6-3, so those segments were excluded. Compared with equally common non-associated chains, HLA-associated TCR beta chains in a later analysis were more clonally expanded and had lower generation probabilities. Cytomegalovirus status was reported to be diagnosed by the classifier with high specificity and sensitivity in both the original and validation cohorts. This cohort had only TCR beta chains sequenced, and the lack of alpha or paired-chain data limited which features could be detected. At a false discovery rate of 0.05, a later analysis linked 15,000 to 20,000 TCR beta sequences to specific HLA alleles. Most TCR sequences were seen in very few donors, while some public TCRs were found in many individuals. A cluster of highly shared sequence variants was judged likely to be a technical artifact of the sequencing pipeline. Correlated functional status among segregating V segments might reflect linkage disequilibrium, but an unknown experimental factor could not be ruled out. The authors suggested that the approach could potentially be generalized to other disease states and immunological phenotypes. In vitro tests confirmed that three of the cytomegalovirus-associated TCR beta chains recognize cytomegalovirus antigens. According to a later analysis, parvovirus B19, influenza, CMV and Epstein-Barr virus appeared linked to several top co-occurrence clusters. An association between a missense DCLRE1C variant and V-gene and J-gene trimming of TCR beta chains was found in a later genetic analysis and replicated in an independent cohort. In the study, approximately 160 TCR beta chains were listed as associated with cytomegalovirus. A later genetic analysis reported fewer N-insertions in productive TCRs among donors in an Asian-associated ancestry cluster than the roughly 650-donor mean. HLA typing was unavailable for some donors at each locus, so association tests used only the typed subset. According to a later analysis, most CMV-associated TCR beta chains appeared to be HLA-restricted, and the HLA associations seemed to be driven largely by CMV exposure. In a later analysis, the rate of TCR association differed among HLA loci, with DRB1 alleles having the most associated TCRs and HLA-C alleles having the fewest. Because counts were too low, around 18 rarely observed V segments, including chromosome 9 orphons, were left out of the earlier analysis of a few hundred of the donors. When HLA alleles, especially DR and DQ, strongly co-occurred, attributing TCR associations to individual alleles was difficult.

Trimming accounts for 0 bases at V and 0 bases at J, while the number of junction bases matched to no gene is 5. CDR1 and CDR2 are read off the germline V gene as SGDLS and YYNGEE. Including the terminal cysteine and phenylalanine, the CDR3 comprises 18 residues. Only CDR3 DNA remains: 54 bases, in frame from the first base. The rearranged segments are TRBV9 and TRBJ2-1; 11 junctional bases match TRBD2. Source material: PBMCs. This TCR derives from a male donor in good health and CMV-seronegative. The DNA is TGTGCCAGCAGCGTAGCTAACCTAGCGGGGGGCTCCTACAATGAGCAGTTCTTC. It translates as CASSVANLAGGSYNEQFF.